The 7 T cell receptor beta chains below come from one sample, sequenced in a study of T-cell reconstitution after alpha-beta-depleted transplantation in children. This sample's TCRbeta library carried unique molecular identifier barcodes. TCRdb used MiXCR to reprocess the PCR reads, holding one entry per CDR3 protein. The table has 250,000 to 400,000 distinct CDR3 sequences, approximately 23% seen once. Sample: PBMCs, mostly from graft donor cells, taken 180 days after TCRalphabeta/CD19-depleted stem cell transplant. All receptors derive from a male patient between 10 and 17 years old who had a stem cell transplant for acute lymphoblastic leukemia, so the T cells may come from the graft donor.

The gene calls are TRBV14 and TRBJ2-7; possible D gene TRBD2, 5 bases. Germline V gene lookup returns CDR1 SGHDN and CDR2 FVKESK. The V end was cut by 1 base, the J end by 7 bases, with 5 bases between. This CDR3 comprises 11 residues. The CDR3 is CASSQGGEQYF. The CDR3 nucleotides read TGTGCCAGCAGCCAAGGAGGGGAGCAGTACTTC.

The chain couples TRBV20-1 to TRBJ2-5, with D tentatively TRBD1 (5 bases). V shed 1 base and J shed 2 bases, with 11 bases lying between them. The germline V gene encodes CDR1 DFQATT and CDR2 SNEGSKA (reference sequence). The CDR3 runs to 14 residues. CDR3 loop: CSARATAKQETQYF. Here the CDR3 DNA reads TGCAGTGCTAGAGCGACAGCGAAACAAGAGACCCAGTACTTC.

The CDR3 region is CASSLTGTSSYEQYF. For the CDR3, the DNA is TGTGCCAGCAGCCTCACCGGGACTAGCTCCTACGAGCAGTACTTC. The V gene is TRBV7-3, the J gene TRBJ2-7; 8 positions match TRBD2. The length of the CDR3 is 15 residues. Trimming at V came to 5 bases and at J to 0 bases, leaving 6 bases not matched to a gene. The V gene's germline CDR1 is SGHTA and CDR2 FQGTGA.

The rearrangement joins TRBV9 to TRBJ2-1; 11 bases align to TRBD2. Germline V gene lookup returns CDR1 SGDLS and CDR2 YYNGEE. Trimming cost V 0 bases and J 4 bases; bases outside gene matches: 6. This CDR3 is 17 amino acids long. The CDR3, as DNA: TGTGCCAGCAGCGTAGCTCCCGGGACTAGCGGATACAATGAGCAGTTCTTC. Protein sequence: CASSVAPGTSGYNEQFF.

The rearrangement uses TRBV5-1 and TRBJ1-1; tentatively, D is TRBD1 (5 bases). V lost 4 bases to trimming and J lost 4 bases, with 14 bases between them. The V gene's germline CDR1 is SGHRS and CDR2 YFSETQ. The CDR3 has 14 amino acids. CDR3 amino acids: CASSIRTRGTEAFF. The CDR3 coding sequence is TGCGCCAGCAGCATCAGGACGAGGGGCACTGAAGCTTTCTTT.

This chain links TRBV4-2 with TRBJ1-4; no clear D gene. With 1 base removed from V and 7 bases from J, the gap between germline ends came to 22 bases. The CDR3 length is 18 residues. The germline V gene encodes CDR1 LGHNA and CDR2 YNFKEQ. CDR3 DNA: TGTGCCAGCAGCCAAGTTGGCCGGATTGTCGGTATGGGTGAAAAACTGTTTTTT. This codes for CASSQVGRIVGMGEKLFF.

There are a few counts of this clonotype. The rearrangement joins TRBV5-1 to TRBJ2-7; 10 bases line up with TRBD1. The CDR3 runs 15 residues. V gave up 3 bases and J gave up 7 bases; unmatched junction bases: 10. Germline assignment: CDR1 SGHRS and CDR2 YFSETQ. The CDR3 DNA is TGCGCCAGCAGCTCCCCTCGGGACAGGGGACAAGAGCAGTACTTC. Protein product: CASSSPRDRGQEQYF.